This is a list of T cell receptor beta chains from one sample in a study of cytomegalovirus exposure and HLA in healthy donors. Profiled with immunoSEQ multiplex PCR; TCRdb holds only in-frame clones, not every one. In the table there are nearly 200,000 clones, 70% to 80% of which are singletons. Sample: PBMCs. The receptors originated from a male donor in good health and CMV-seropositive. CDR3s include the opening cysteine and the closing phenylalanine or tryptophan. D genes are given only for firm matches. Clone size is stated in some rows and not others, as once, few, many or a class when expanded.

CDR3 length: 15
V gene: TRBV4-2
D gene: NA
J gene: TRBJ1-2
clone size: NA
CDR3 DNA: TGTGCCAGCAGCCAATTCCAGGGTCCCTACTATGGCTACACCTTC
CDR3 protein: CASSQFQGPYYGYTF

CDR3 length: 14
V gene: TRBV5-6
D gene: TRBD1
J gene: TRBJ2-7
clone size: NA
CDR3 DNA: TGTGCCAGCAGCTTTGGACAGGGGCCGCGGGAGCAGTACTTC
CDR3 protein: CASSFGQGPREQYF

CDR3 length: 15
V gene: TRBV28
D gene: TRBD1
J gene: TRBJ2-7
clone size: NA
CDR3 DNA: TGTGCCAGCAGTACAAGGACAGGGCCAGGCTACGAGCAGTACTTC
CDR3 protein: CASSTRTGPGYEQYF

CDR3 length: 14
V gene: TRBV12-2
D gene: NA
J gene: TRBJ2-3
clone size: NA
CDR3 DNA: TGTGCAAGTCGCCTCTGGCCCAGGACAGATACGCAGTATTTT
CDR3 protein: CASRLWPRTDTQYF

CDR3 length: 19
V gene: TRBV29-1
D gene: TRBD1
J gene: TRBJ1-2
clone size: NA
CDR3 DNA: TGCAGCGTTGAAGATCTTGTCACCCCGCAGGGGGCGGGGCACTATGGCTACACCTTC
CDR3 protein: CSVEDLVTPQGAGHYGYTF

CDR3 length: 16
V gene: TRBV7-2
D gene: NA
J gene: TRBJ2-4
clone size: NA
CDR3 DNA: TGTGCCAGCAGCTTAGGCCCCGCCAGGGGTGTCGGCATTCAGTACTTC
CDR3 protein: CASSLGPARGVGIQYF

CDR3 length: 16
V gene: TRBV27
D gene: TRBD1
J gene: TRBJ2-7
clone size: NA
CDR3 DNA: TGTGCCAGCAGTTTGTTACGTCCGACAGGGTTCTACGAGCAGTACTTC
CDR3 protein: CASSLLRPTGFYEQYF

CDR3 length: 16
V gene: TRBV7-3
D gene: TRBD2
J gene: TRBJ2-1
clone size: NA
CDR3 DNA: TGTGCCAGCAGCTCCTCCGGGACTAGCGGAAACAATGAGCAGTTCTTC
CDR3 protein: CASSSSGTSGNNEQFF

CDR3 length: 17
V gene: TRBV7-2
D gene: NA
J gene: TRBJ2-7
clone size: NA
CDR3 DNA: TGTGCCAGCAGCTTAGTTGTTTCGGCGGGAAAGGTTAGGGAGCAGTACTTC
CDR3 protein: CASSLVVSAGKVREQYF

CDR3 length: 19
V gene: TRBV7-8
D gene: TRBD1
J gene: TRBJ1-1
clone size: NA
CDR3 DNA: TGTGCCAGCAGCTTAGCGCGGACAGGGCGGCATATTTTGAACACTGAAGCTTTCTTT
CDR3 protein: CASSLARTGRHILNTEAFF

CDR3 length: 16
V gene: TRBV18
D gene: NA
J gene: TRBJ1-1
clone size: NA
CDR3 DNA: TGTGCCAGCTCACCACCGGGTGGGGCAGGGGACACTGAAGCTTTCTTT
CDR3 protein: CASSPPGGAGDTEAFF

CDR3 length: 11
V gene: TRBV6-6
D gene: TRBD2
J gene: TRBJ2-1
clone size: once
CDR3 DNA: TGTGCCAGCAGATCCGGGAGGAAGCAGTTCTTC
CDR3 protein: CASRSGRKQFF

CDR3 length: 17
V gene: TRBV4-3
D gene: NA
J gene: TRBJ2-3
clone size: NA
CDR3 DNA: TGCGCCAGCAGCCAAGTATCGAAGCGGGTGGGCACAGATACGCAGTATTTT
CDR3 protein: CASSQVSKRVGTDTQYF

CDR3 length: 13
V gene: TRBV6-5
D gene: NA
J gene: TRBJ2-7
clone size: NA
CDR3 DNA: TGTGCCAGCATGAATACAGTCTCCTACGAGCAGTACTTC
CDR3 protein: CASMNTVSYEQYF